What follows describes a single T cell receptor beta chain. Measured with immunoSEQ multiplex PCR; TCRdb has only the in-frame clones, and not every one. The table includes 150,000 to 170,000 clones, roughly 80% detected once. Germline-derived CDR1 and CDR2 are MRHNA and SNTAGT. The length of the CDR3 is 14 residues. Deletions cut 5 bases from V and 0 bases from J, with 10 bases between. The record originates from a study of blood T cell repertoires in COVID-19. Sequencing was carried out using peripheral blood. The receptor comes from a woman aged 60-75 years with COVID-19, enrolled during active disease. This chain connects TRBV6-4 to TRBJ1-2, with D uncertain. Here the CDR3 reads CASSPERANYGYTF. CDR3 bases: TGTGCCAGCAGTCCCGAGAGGGCTAACTATGGCTACACCTTC.